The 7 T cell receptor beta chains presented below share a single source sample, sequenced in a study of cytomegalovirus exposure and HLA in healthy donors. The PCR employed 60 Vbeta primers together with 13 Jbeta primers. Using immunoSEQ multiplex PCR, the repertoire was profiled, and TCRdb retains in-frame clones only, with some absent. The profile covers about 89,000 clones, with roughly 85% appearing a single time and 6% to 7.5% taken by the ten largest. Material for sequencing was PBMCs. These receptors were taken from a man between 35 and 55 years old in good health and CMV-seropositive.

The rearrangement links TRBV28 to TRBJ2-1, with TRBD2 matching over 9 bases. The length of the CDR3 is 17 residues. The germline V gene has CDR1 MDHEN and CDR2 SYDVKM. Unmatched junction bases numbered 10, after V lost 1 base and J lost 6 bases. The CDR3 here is CASSLFSGTSLGNEQFF. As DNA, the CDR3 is TGTGCCAGCAGTTTATTCTCCGGGACTAGCCTCGGCAATGAGCAGTTCTTC.

The CDR3, as DNA: TGTGCCAGCAGTACTACGACAGAGAACACTGAAGCTTTCTTT. Translation gives CASSTTTENTEAFF. J is TRBJ1-1 and V is TRBV27; D is possibly TRBD1 (5 bases). The CDR3 runs 14 residues. Germline V gives CDR1 MNHEY, CDR2 SMNVEV (reference sequence). Between the trimmed V and J ends, which lost 5 bases and 1 base, there was a span of 11 bases.

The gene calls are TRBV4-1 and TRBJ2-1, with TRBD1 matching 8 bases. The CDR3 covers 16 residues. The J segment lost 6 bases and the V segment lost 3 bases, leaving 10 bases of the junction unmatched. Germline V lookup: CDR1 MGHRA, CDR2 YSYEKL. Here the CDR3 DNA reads TGCGCCAGCAGCCACCTAAGACAGGGGAGCCGCAATGAGCAGTTCTTC. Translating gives CASSHLRQGSRNEQFF.

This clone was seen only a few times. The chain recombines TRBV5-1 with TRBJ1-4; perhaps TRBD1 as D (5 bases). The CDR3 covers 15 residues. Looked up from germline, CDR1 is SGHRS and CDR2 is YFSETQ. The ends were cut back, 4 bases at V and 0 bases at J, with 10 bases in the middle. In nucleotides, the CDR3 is TGCGCCAGCAGCCCGACAGCTGCAACTAATGAAAAACTGTTTTTT. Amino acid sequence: CASSPTAATNEKLFF.

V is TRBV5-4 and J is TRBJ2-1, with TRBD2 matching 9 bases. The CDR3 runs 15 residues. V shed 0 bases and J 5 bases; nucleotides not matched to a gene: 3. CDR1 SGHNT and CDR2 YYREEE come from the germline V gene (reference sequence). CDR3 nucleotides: TGTGCCAGCAGCTTGGCTAGACTAGCGGACAATGAGCAGTTCTTC. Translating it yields CASSLARLADNEQFF.

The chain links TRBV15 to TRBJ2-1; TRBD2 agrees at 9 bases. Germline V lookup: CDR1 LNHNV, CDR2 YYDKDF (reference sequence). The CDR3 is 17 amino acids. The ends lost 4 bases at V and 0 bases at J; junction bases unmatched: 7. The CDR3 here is CATSTRPSGDSYNEQFF. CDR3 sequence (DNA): TGTGCCACCAGCACCCGACCTAGCGGGGACTCCTACAATGAGCAGTTCTTC. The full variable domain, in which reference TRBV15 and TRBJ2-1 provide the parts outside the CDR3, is DAMVIQNPRYQVTQFGKPVTLSCSQTLNHNVMYWYQQKSSQAPKLLFHYYDKDFNNEADTPDNFQSRRPNTSFCFLDIRSPGLGDTAMYLCATSTRPSGDSYNEQFFGPGTRLTVL.

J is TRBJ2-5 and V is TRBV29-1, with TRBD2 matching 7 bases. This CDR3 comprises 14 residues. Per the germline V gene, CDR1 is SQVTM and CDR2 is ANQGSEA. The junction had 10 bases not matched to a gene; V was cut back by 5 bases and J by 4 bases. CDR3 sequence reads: CSVLSAGVLETQYF. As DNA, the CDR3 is TGCAGCGTTCTCAGTGCGGGAGTATTAGAGACCCAGTACTTC.